One and the same sample provided the 6 T cell receptor beta chains below, sequenced in a study of T cells after yellow fever vaccination. Using its own MiXCR run on the 5' RACE reads, TCRdb lists one record per CDR3 protein. The sample lists 150,000 to 200,000 distinct CDR3 sequences; under 7.5% were seen once. Sequencing used CD4+ T cells sorted from PBMCs, obtained 5 days after the first yellow fever vaccination. These receptors were collected from a man aged 18 to 29 who received the YFV17D yellow fever vaccine.

V and J are TRBV30 and TRBJ1-1; a possible D gene is TRBD1 (5 bases). CDR1 and CDR2 (germline): GTSNPN, SVGIG (reference sequence). The CDR3 covers 12 residues. The V and J ends lost 3 bases and 5 bases respectively, with 10 bases between them. CDR3 amino acids: CAWSRGWTEAFF. The CDR3 region has the DNA TGTGCCTGGAGCCGGGGGTGGACTGAAGCTTTCTTT.

The J gene is TRBJ1-6, the V gene TRBV5-4, with TRBD1 identical over 9 bases. Germline trimming cut 7 bases from V and 10 bases from J; bases unmatched to any gene: 15. Germline V gene lookup returns CDR1 SGHNT and CDR2 YYREEE (reference sequence). The CDR3 sequence is 16 residues long. The chain's CDR3 is CASSSINRGRGSPLHF. As DNA, the CDR3 is TGTGCCAGCTCCTCTATAAACAGGGGGCGAGGATCACCCCTCCACTTT.

This clonotype was detected many times. The chain recombines TRBV7-9 with TRBJ2-5, with 9 positions matching TRBD1. The CDR3 runs 14 residues. Germline V gives CDR1 SEHNR, CDR2 FQNEAQ (reference sequence). V lost 6 bases, J lost 3 bases, and 5 bases stayed unmatched. The CDR3 DNA reads TGTGCCAGCAGTAAGACAGGGGGGAAAGAGACCCAGTACTTC. It codes for CASSKTGGKETQYF.

This chain links TRBV6-1 with TRBJ2-1, with D perhaps matching TRBD1 or TRBD2 (5 bases each). The CDR3 totals 14 residues. Trimming took off 4 bases at V and 5 bases at J, with 12 bases between the two ends. The germline CDR1 and CDR2 sequences are MNHNS and SASEGT. The CDR3, as DNA: TGTGCCAGCAGTGCTGGGACGGTGAACAATGAGCAGTTCTTC. Its translation is CASSAGTVNNEQFF.

The chain combines TRBV5-1 with TRBJ2-1, with D maybe TRBD1 (8 bases). Per germline, CDR1 SGHRS and CDR2 YFSETQ. The CDR3 extends over 15 amino acids. The V end was cut by 3 bases, the J end by 8 bases, with 18 bases between. The CDR3 bases are TGCGCCAGCAGCTCCACAGGGGGGAGGGGCGATGAGCAGTTCTTC. The encoded protein is CASSSTGGRGDEQFF.

This clonotype has ten or more counts. The rearrangement joins TRBV18 to TRBJ2-7; no firm D call. V was shortened by 0 bases and J by 2 bases, with 5 bases between the two germline ends. There are 13 residues in the CDR3. The germline CDR1 and CDR2 sequences are KGHSH and LQKENI. In DNA form, the CDR3 reads TGTGCCAGCTCACCACCAGGAGCCTACGAGCAGTACTTC. It codes for CASSPPGAYEQYF.